The clone carrying this TCR beta chain occurred a few times. Antigen unknown. The ends lost 3 bases at V and 2 bases at J; junction bases unmatched: 6. CDR3 length: 15 amino acids. Germline V gene sequence: CDR1 SNHLY, CDR2 FYNNEI. The data derive from a study of breast tumors, draining lymph nodes, adjacent tissues. General study results and limits: Luminal-like breast cancer showed significantly greater tumor-nontumor repertoire similarity than basal-like breast cancer did. Tumor TCR diversity was below lymph nodes but above nontumor tissue.

TCRdb fed the multiplex PCR reads into MiXCR, producing one record per CDR3 protein. The table has 15,000 to 20,000 distinct CDR3 sequences, 43% seen once. This TCR came from a female donor with breast cancer. Some clones in this sample may be carry-over from other donors' samples. The rearrangement uses TRBV2 and TRBJ1-2; 7 bases match TRBD1. Specimen: breast tumor tissue. The CDR3 DNA reads as TGTGCCAGCAGTGAGTGGAGGGGGCCCAACTATGGCTACACCTTC. It yields the protein CASSEWRGPNYGYTF.